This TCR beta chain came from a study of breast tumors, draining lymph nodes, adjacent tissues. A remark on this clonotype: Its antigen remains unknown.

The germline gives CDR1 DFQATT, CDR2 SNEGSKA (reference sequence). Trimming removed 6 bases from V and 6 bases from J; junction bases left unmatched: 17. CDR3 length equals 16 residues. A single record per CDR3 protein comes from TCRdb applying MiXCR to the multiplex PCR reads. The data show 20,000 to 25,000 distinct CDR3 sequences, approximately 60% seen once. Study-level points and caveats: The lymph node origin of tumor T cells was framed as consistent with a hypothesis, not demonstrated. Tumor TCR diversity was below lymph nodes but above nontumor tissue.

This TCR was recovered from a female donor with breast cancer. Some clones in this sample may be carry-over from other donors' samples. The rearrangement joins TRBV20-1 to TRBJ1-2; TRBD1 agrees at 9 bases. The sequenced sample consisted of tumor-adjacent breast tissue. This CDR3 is CSATGQGRLAGDGYTF. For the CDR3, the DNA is TGCAGTGCAACCGGACAGGGGCGCCTGGCGGGTGATGGCTACACCTTC.